One and the same sample provided the 31 T cell receptor beta chains below, sequenced in a study of regulatory T cells in long-lasting Graves disease. Libraries of TCR beta came from iRepertoire HTBI primers plus Arm-PCR of CDR3 regions. In TCRdb, the multiplex PCR reads were re-called with MiXCR into one record per CDR3 protein. The sample yields under 500,000 distinct CDR3 sequences, around 21% seen once. The time point: persistent/refractory GD, antithyroid drugs over 5 years with positive TRAb. Scientists built the TCR library using RNA that was extracted from PBMCs. The source material was peripheral blood mononuclear cells (PBMCs), sampled when the disease was refractory, from a patient treated with antithyroid drugs. Receptors were obtained from a female donor with Graves disease.

This clonotype was observed at least ten times. This chain joins TRBV28 and TRBJ1-5, with D possibly matching TRBD1 (5 bases). The germline V gene encodes CDR1 MDHEN and CDR2 SYDVKM. V lost 6 bases and J lost 8, with 20 bases in between. The CDR3 has 15 amino acids. The CDR3: CASSPTMGVDEPQHF. The CDR3 DNA sequence: TGTGCCAGCAGCCCGACTATGGGGGTCGATGAGCCCCAGCATTTT.

In its sample, this clonotype was seen many times. The chain couples TRBV6-1 to TRBJ1-2; D ambiguous. The germline gives CDR1 MNHNS, CDR2 SASEGT. The V gene lost 6 bases and the J gene lost 2 bases, with 10 bases spanning the gap. The CDR3 extends over 13 amino acids. The DNA of the CDR3 is TGTGCCAGCAGGGAGACACCCAACTATGGCTACACCTTC. It encodes CASRETPNYGYTF.

This clonotype was counted only a few times. The V call is TRBV7-3, the J call TRBJ1-1; possibly TRBD1 for D (6 bases). The CDR3 runs 17 residues. The V end lost 2 bases, the J end lost 3 bases, and 19 bases lay between the germline ends. Germline CDR1 SGHTA, CDR2 FQGTGA. CDR3 nucleotides: TGTGCCAGCAGCTTACCTGGGGGGCAGTTCATGGACACTGAAGCTTTCTTT. Protein: CASSLPGGQFMDTEAFF.

This clonotype was observed a handful of times. The chain recombines TRBV7-2 with TRBJ1-6; possible D gene TRBD1, 5 bases. The CDR3 spans 17 residues. Germline assignment: CDR1 SGHTA and CDR2 FQGNSA. V gave up 0 bases and J gave up 8 bases, with 17 bases separating them. DNA for the CDR3: TGTGCCAGCAGCTTAGCGCTAATCTGGGGGTGGGATTCACCCCTCCACTTT. Protein product: CASSLALIWGWDSPLHF.

This chain uses TRBV5-1 with TRBJ1-1; perhaps TRBD1 as D (6 bases). The V gene's germline CDR1 is SGHRS and CDR2 YFSETQ. The CDR3 loop spans 14 amino acids. V was shortened by 4 bases and J by 3 bases, with 13 bases between the two germline ends. In DNA form, the CDR3 reads TGCGCCAGCAGCACCGGACAGCTGGACACTGAAGCTTTCTTT. Translated: CASSTGQLDTEAFF.

This clonotype was seen a few times. V and J are TRBV12-3 or TRBV12-4 and TRBJ2-2; TRBD2 matches 9 bases. The CDR3 spans 14 residues. Here the CDR3 DNA reads TGTGGGCTGCCGGGACTAGCCGTCACCGGGGAGCTGTTTTTT. It codes for CGLPGLAVTGELFF.

V is TRBV7-3 and J is TRBJ2-3; 11 nucleotides align to TRBD2. CDR1 SGHTA and CDR2 FQGTGA come from the germline V gene. CDR3 length: 17 residues. With V trimmed by 5 bases and J by 6 bases, 13 bases remained unmatched. In DNA, the CDR3 is TGTGCCAGCAGCCCCATGACTAGCGGGACAACGCTGGATACGCAGTATTTT. As protein: CASSPMTSGTTLDTQYF.

The chain uses TRBV9 and TRBJ1-2, with D maybe TRBD1 (6 bases). CDR3 length: 13 residues. Germline CDR1 reads SGDLS; CDR2 reads YYNGEE. With 4 bases removed from V and 8 bases from J, the gap between germline ends came to 15 bases. The CDR3 nucleotides read TGTGCCAGCAGCACACCGGGACAACCAGGCTACACCTTC. It codes for CASSTPGQPGYTF. Combining the CDR3 with reference TRBV9 and TRBJ1-2 gives the whole variable domain DSGVTQTPKHLITATGQRVTLRCSPRSGDLSVYWYQQSLDQGLQFLIQYYNGEERAKGNILERFSAQQFPDLHSELNLSSLELGDSALYFCASSTPGQPGYTFGSGTRLTVV.

This sequence joins TRBV29-1 and TRBJ1-2; no clear D gene. Germline CDR1 reads SQVTM; CDR2 reads ANQGSEA. Deletions cut 3 bases from V and 4 bases from J, with 18 bases between. The CDR3 spans 15 residues. This CDR3 reads CSVEHDGPTLYGYTF. In DNA form, the CDR3 reads TGCAGCGTTGAGCATGACGGACCTACCCTCTATGGCTACACCTTC. The full variable domain, with the rest looked up from reference TRBV29-1 and TRBJ1-2, is SAVISQKPSRDICQRGTSLTIQCQVDSQVTMMFWYRQQPGQSLTLIATANQGSEATYESGFVIDKFPISRPNLTFSTLTVSNMSPEDSSIYLCSVEHDGPTLYGYTFGSGTRLTVV.

The chain recombines TRBV6-1 with TRBJ1-6; 9 nucleotides match TRBD1. Germline trimming cut 1 base from V and 7 bases from J; bases unmatched to any gene: 5. Germline V lookup: CDR1 MNHNS, CDR2 SASEGT. CDR3 length equals 16 residues. For the CDR3, the DNA is TGTGCCAGCAGTGAAGTGGAGGACAGGGGAAATTCACCCCTCCACTTT. It translates to CASSEVEDRGNSPLHF.

This clonotype was found a few times. The rearrangement joins TRBV30 to TRBJ2-2; D is undetermined. The V end was cut by 7 bases, the J end by 3 bases, with 15 bases between. Germline V lookup: CDR1 GTSNPN, CDR2 SVGIG (reference sequence). The CDR3 is made up of 14 amino acids. The CDR3 is CASNMGFYTGELFF. The CDR3 DNA follows: TGTGCCTCTAACATGGGCTTCTACACCGGGGAGCTGTTTTTT.

As for this clonotype: A much larger clone differs by one base, so this may be a read error. The rearrangement joins TRBV28 to TRBJ2-7; 8 bases are a match to TRBD2. Germline values: CDR1 MDHEN, CDR2 SYDVKM. The CDR3 spans 14 residues. The CDR3 spells CSSNSLRGEIEQYF. CDR3 nucleotide sequence: TGTTCCAGCAATTCTTTGCGGGGGGAGATAGAGCAGTACTTC.

The chain carries TRBV7-2 and TRBJ1-4; TRBD1 aligns across 7 bases. The CDR3 spans 15 residues. From germline, CDR1 is SGHTA and CDR2 FQGNSA. Losses at the gene ends were 5 bases for V and 7 bases for J; bases not matched to a gene: 10. As DNA, the CDR3 is TGTGCCAGCAGCCCCCAGACAGGGTTGGGTGAAAAACTGTTTTTT. Its protein is CASSPQTGLGEKLFF.

The CDR3 DNA sequence: TGCAGCGTTGACGTGGGATCCTACAATGAGCAGTTCTTC. As protein: CSVDVGSYNEQFF. This sequence joins TRBV29-1 and TRBJ2-1; no reliable D call. Trimming pared 3 bases from V and 1 base from J, leaving 7 bases between. The CDR3 contains 13 residues. Germline loops: CDR1 SQVTM, CDR2 ANQGSEA.

This clonotype came up many times. This sequence joins TRBV12-5 and TRBJ2-5; unclear D gene. The CDR3 consists of 16 residues. Trimming pared 0 bases from V and 5 bases from J, leaving 16 bases between. Germline CDR1 and CDR2: LGHNT and FRNRAP. The CDR3: CASGLVQLPFQETQYF. CDR3 sequence (DNA): TGTGCTAGTGGTTTGGTACAACTGCCCTTTCAGGAGACCCAGTACTTC.

V usage is TRBV4-3 and J usage is TRBJ1-1; D call uncertain. Germline CDR1 is LGHNA and CDR2 is YSLEER. There are 13 residues in the CDR3. V gave up 3 bases and J gave up 0 bases, with 5 bases separating them. CDR3 residues: CASSQLMNTEAFF. The CDR3 region has the DNA TGCGCCAGCAGCCAGTTGATGAACACTGAAGCTTTCTTT.

On this clonotype: A much larger clone differs by one base, so this may be a read error. This chain links TRBV7-2 with TRBJ1-5; D gene ambiguous. The CDR3 extends over 13 amino acids. Germline CDR1 SGHTA, CDR2 FQGNSA. The V end was cut by 0 bases, the J end by 9 bases, with 9 bases between. CDR3 protein: CASSLAWTRPQHF. The CDR3 coding sequence is TGTGCCAGCAGCTTAGCCTGGACTCGGCCCCAGCATTTT.

The gene calls are TRBV27 and TRBJ2-2; 7 positions agree with TRBD1. Germline-derived CDR1 and CDR2 are MNHEY and SMNVEV (reference sequence). The CDR3 is 15 amino acids. V gave up 7 bases and J gave up 1 base; unmatched junction bases: 6. CDR3 DNA sequence: TGTGCCAGCAAATGGGACAGACTGAACACCGGGGAGCTGTTTTTT. It yields the protein CASKWDRLNTGELFF.

This clonotype was seen at least ten times. CDR3 loop: CASGYTGTAAYSNQPQHF. The CDR3, as DNA: TGTGCTAGTGGTTACACCGGGACAGCCGCCTATAGCAATCAGCCCCAGCATTTT. J is TRBJ1-5 and V is TRBV12-5; TRBD1 matches 7 bases. This CDR3 is 18 amino acids long. Germline CDR1 LGHNT, CDR2 FRNRAP. V trimming: 4 bases; J trimming: 0 bases; junction bases outside the gene matches: 12.

This clonotype has a handful of counts. The conserved final phenylalanine or tryptophan is absent from the CDR3, which likely points to a read error. The gene calls are TRBV27 and TRBJ2-2; TRBD2 agrees at 8 bases. CDR3 size: 14 residues. Trimming at V came to 6 bases and at J to 9 bases, leaving 9 bases not matched to a gene. The germline CDR1 and CDR2 sequences are MNHEY and SMNVEV (reference sequence). Here the CDR3 reads CASRAGAGSRELFS. In DNA form, the CDR3 reads TGTGCCAGCAGAGCGGGAGCGGGAAGCCGGGAGCTGTTTTCT.

This chain uses TRBV13 with TRBJ1-2; 7 positions agree with TRBD1. V was clipped by 3 bases and J by 4 bases; unmatched bases: 8. The length of the CDR3 is 15 residues. CDR1 and CDR2 (germline): PRHDT, FYEKMQ (reference sequence). The CDR3: CASSFAGDRPYGYTF. CDR3 DNA: TGTGCCAGCAGCTTCGCCGGGGACAGACCCTATGGCTACACCTTC. Supplemented by reference TRBV13 and TRBJ1-2, the full variable domain reads AAGVIQSPRHLIKEKRETATLKCYPIPRHDTVYWYQQGPGQDPQFLISFYEKMQSDKGSIPDRFSAQQFSDYHSELNMSSLELGDSALYFCASSFAGDRPYGYTFGSGTRLTVV.

The sample holds a few counts of this clonotype. The CDR3 sequence: CASSEGPNSPLHF. The CDR3 coding sequence is TGCGCCAGCAGTGAGGGGCCCAATTCACCCCTCCACTTT. The genes are TRBV10-2 and TRBJ1-6; D call uncertain. The V gene's germline CDR1 is WSHSY and CDR2 SAAADI. The CDR3 totals 13 residues. With 2 bases removed from V and 7 bases from J, the gap between germline ends came to 6 bases.

On this clonotype itself: An end of the junction does not agree with germline; a read error may underlie this. The CDR3, as DNA: TGTGGCAGCAGTTTCGTGGGAGGACCTTACGAGCAGTACTTC. Residues: CGSSFVGGPYEQYF. The chain employs TRBV27 and TRBJ2-7, with D tentatively TRBD2 (6 bases). Germline CDR1 and CDR2: MNHEY and SMNVEV (reference sequence). The CDR3 contains 14 residues.

The rearrangement links TRBV28 to TRBJ2-2; D could derive from TRBD1 or TRBD2 (7 bases each). The CDR3 runs 18 residues. V was clipped by 6 bases and J by 3 bases, with 23 bases between them. CDR1 and CDR2 from the germline V gene are MDHEN and SYDVKM. Here the CDR3 DNA reads TGTGCCAGCAGAGGTTCAGGGGGTAGCGGGTTGGACACCGGGGAGCTGTTTTTT. This codes for CASRGSGGSGLDTGELFF.

This chain links TRBV11-2 with TRBJ1-3; D is unclear. Germline loops: CDR1 SGHAT, CDR2 FQNNGV. This CDR3 is built from 14 residues. Trimming removed 5 bases at V and 0 bases at J, with 8 bases between. The CDR3: CASSQFSSGNTIYF. The CDR3 DNA reads TGTGCCAGCAGCCAGTTTAGCTCTGGAAACACCATATATTTT.

The V call is TRBV7-2, the J call TRBJ2-3; D unclear. Trimming took off 1 base at V and 6 bases at J, with 17 bases between the two ends. The CDR3 has 16 amino acids. Germline V lookup: CDR1 SGHTA, CDR2 FQGNSA. The CDR3 DNA reads as TGTGCCAGCAGCTTAGGAGGTGGGCGGTATGGGGATACGCAGTATTTT. Translating it yields CASSLGGGRYGDTQYF.

This clonotype was seen many times. The chain recombines TRBV2 with TRBJ2-7, with D tentatively TRBD1 or TRBD2 (5 bases each). The CDR3 is 11 amino acids. V lost 6 bases and J 6 bases, leaving 9 bases between the germline ends. Germline CDR1 is SNHLY and CDR2 is FYNNEI. The CDR3 region has the DNA TGTGCCAGCAGGGCAGGGAGCGAGCAGTACTTC. Protein: CASRAGSEQYF.

The V and J genes are TRBV9 and TRBJ2-2; D gene uncertain. V was pared by 0 bases and J by 5 bases, with 8 bases between. Germline lookup yields CDR1 SGDLS and CDR2 YYNGEE. This CDR3 is 14 amino acids long. The CDR3 coding sequence is TGTGCCAGCAGCGTAGGGTCTGGTACCGGGGAGCTGTTTTTT. It codes for CASSVGSGTGELFF.

This clonotype has a count of ten or more. The chain combines TRBV27 with TRBJ1-2; D is unclear. Germline V gene sequence: CDR1 MNHEY, CDR2 SMNVEV (reference sequence). This CDR3 spans 13 amino acids. V gave up 3 bases and J gave up 4 bases, with 9 bases separating them. CDR3 amino acids: CASSFGGGYGYTF. The CDR3 coding sequence is TGTGCCAGCAGTTTCGGAGGCGGCTATGGCTACACCTTC.

This clonotype was picked up many times. The rearrangement uses TRBV27 and TRBJ2-7, with 12 bases fitting TRBD2. The CDR3 is 16 amino acids. V shed 3 bases and J 3 bases; nucleotides not matched to a gene: 6. CDR1 is MNHEY and CDR2 is SMNVEV in the germline V gene (reference sequence). Here the CDR3 DNA reads TGTGCCAGCAGTTTTGCCCTAGCGGGAGGGGTCTACGAGCAGTACTTC. The encoded protein is CASSFALAGGVYEQYF.

This clonotype was detected only a few times. The chain links TRBV20-1 to TRBJ2-7; D might be TRBD2 (6 bases). In germline, CDR1 is DFQATT, CDR2 SNEGSKA (reference sequence). The CDR3 totals 15 residues. V shed 4 bases and J shed 7 bases, with 23 bases lying between them. CDR3 DNA: TGCAGTGCTAAGAAATCGGGGAGTGTGCGGGAAGAGCAGTACTTC. Protein sequence: CSAKKSGSVREEQYF.